This T cell receptor beta chain stems from a study of beta chain features in type 1 diabetes. Points from the study as a whole: When VDJ junctions were examined, type 1 diabetes patients showed fewer insertions and more deletions. Significant though moderate, a shortening of TCRB CDR3s appeared in all four CD4+ subsets of Type 1 diabetes patients.

After removal of 5 bases from V and 9 bases from J, the junction contained 8 bases not matched to a gene. This CDR3 contains 14 residues. Germline loops: CDR1 SGHTA, CDR2 FQGNSA. Investigators reverse transcribed all isolated RNA, so they sequenced expressed TCRB transcripts. The method was immunoSEQ multiplex PCR; TCRdb's version includes in-frame clones alone and lacks a portion of them. The table lists about 700,000 clones, around an eighth of them singletons. Details on this clone: The antigen remains undetermined.

The chain uses TRBV7-2 and TRBJ2-1; 9 bases line up with TRBD2. The receptor was isolated from a man younger than 35 with type 1 diabetes. The sample was naive CD4+ T cells from blood. In DNA, the CDR3 is TGTGCCAGCAGCCGATCAGGGACTAGCTTTGAGCAGTTCTTC. It translates to CASSRSGTSFEQFF.